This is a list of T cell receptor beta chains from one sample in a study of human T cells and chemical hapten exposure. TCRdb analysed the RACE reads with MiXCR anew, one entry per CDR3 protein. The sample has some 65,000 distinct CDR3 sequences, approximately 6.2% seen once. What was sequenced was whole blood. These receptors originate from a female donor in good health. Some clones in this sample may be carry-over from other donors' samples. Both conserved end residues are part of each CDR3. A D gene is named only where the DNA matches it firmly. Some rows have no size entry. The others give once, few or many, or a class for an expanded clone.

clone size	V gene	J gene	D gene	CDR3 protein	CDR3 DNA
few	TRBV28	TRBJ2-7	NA	CASSWAVGGPTYEQYF	TGTGCCAGCAGTTGGGCCGTTGGAGGGCCTACCTACGAGCAGTACTTC
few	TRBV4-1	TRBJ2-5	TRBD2	CASAKLAVLQETQYF	TGCGCCAGCGCAAAACTAGCGGTCCTCCAAGAGACCCAGTACTTC
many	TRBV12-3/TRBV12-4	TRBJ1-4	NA	CASSLAQSTTNEKLFF	TGTGCCAGCAGTTTAGCGCAGTCGACAACTAATGAAAAACTGTTTTTT
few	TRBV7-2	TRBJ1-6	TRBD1	CASSMTGNNSPLHF	TGTGCCAGCAGCATGACAGGGAATAATTCACCCCTCCACTTT
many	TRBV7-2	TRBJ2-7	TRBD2	CASSSTSVYEQYF	TGTGCCAGCAGCTCGACTAGCGTCTACGAGCAGTACTTC
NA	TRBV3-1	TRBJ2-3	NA	CASSQSLALSTDTQYF	TGTGCCAGCAGCCAGAGCTTGGCGCTTAGCACAGATACGCAGTATTTT
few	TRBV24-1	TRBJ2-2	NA	CATSDHDTDTGELFF	TGTGCCACCAGTGACCACGACACGGACACCGGGGAGCTGTTTTTT
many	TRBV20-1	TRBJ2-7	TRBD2	CSARAPLAGVYEQYF	TGCAGTGCTAGGGCCCCTCTAGCGGGAGTTTACGAGCAGTACTTC
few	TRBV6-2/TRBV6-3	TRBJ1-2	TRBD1	CASSEDGTDYGYTF	TGTGCCAGCAGTGAGGACGGGACAGACTATGGCTACACCTTC
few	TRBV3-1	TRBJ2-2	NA	CASSLYRVNTGELFF	TGTGCCAGCAGTCTTTACAGGGTTAACACCGGGGAGCTGTTTTTT
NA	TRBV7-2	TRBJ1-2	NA	CASSLASGRTEYGYTF	TGTGCCAGCAGCTTAGCTTCAGGGAGGACGGAGTATGGCTACACCTTC
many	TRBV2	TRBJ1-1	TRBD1	CASRTGTGSKEGNTEAFF	TGTGCCAGCAGAACCGGGACAGGGTCTAAAGAGGGGAACACTGAAGCTTTCTTT
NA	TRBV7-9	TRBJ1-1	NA	CASSLEEWNTEAFF	TGTGCCAGCAGCTTAGAGGAATGGAACACTGAAGCTTTCTTT
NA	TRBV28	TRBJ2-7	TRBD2	CASSPPTSGAYVQYF	TGTGCCAGCAGTCCCCCTACTAGCGGGGCCTACGTGCAGTACTTC
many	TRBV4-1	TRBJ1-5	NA	CASSQGVGNQPQHF	TGCGCCAGCAGCCAAGGGGTAGGCAATCAGCCCCAGCATTTT
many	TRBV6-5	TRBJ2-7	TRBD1	CASSDDRGGEQYF	TGTGCCAGCAGTGACGACAGGGGGGGAGAGCAGTACTTC
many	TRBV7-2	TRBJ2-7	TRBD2	CASSAGTSGRAYEQYF	TGTGCCAGCAGCGCCGGGACTAGCGGGCGTGCCTACGAGCAGTACTTC
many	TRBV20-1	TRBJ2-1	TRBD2	CSATWGSGRGYNEQFF	TGCAGTGCTACGTGGGGTAGCGGGAGGGGGTACAATGAGCAGTTCTTC
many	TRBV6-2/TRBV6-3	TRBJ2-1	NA	CASSLSAEPPYNEQFF	TGTGCCAGCAGCCTGTCGGCGGAGCCGCCCTACAATGAGCAGTTCTTC
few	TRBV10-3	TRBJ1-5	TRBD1	CAISETTGTGGRDQPQHF	TGTGCCATCAGTGAGACCACCGGGACAGGGGGCCGGGATCAGCCCCAGCATTTT
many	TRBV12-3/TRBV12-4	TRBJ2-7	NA	CASSRQVGEQYF	TGTGCCAGCAGTCGACAGGTTGGCGAGCAGTACTTC
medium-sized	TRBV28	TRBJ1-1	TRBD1	CASSPGGTEAFF	TGTGCCAGCAGTCCAGGGGGGACTGAAGCTTTCTTT
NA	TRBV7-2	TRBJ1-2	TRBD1	CASSSTGGGPYGYTF	TGTGCCAGCAGCTCCACAGGGGGCGGACCCTATGGCTACACCTTC
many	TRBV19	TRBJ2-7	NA	CASSPRTETYEQYF	TGTGCCAGTAGTCCCAGGACAGAGACCTACGAGCAGTACTTC
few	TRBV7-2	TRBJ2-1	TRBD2	CASSLFSGSGDEQFF	TGTGCCAGCAGCTTATTTAGCGGGAGTGGCGATGAGCAGTTCTTC
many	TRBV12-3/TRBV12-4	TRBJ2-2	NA	CASSFPEMVNTGELFF	TGTGCCAGCAGTTTCCCGGAGATGGTGAACACCGGGGAGCTGTTTTTT
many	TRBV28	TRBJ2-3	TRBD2	CASSSPSGRYTDTQYF	TGTGCCAGCAGTTCTCCTAGCGGGAGGTACACAGATACGCAGTATTTT
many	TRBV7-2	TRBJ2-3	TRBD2	CASSFGGSSDTQYF	TGTGCCAGCAGCTTCGGCGGGAGTTCAGATACGCAGTATTTT
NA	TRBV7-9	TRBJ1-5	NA	CASSLPGAHQPQHF	TGTGCCAGCAGCTTGCCAGGGGCCCATCAGCCCCAGCATTTT
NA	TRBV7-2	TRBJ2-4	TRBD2	CASRQTWTSGNPVAKNIQYF	TGTGCCAGCAGACAGACCTGGACTAGCGGGAACCCGGTAGCCAAAAACATTCAGTACTTC